This T cell receptor (beta chain) stems from a study of CD8 T cells in ankylosing spondylitis. Study findings and constraints: There was a TCR beta motif, made of eight highly homologous variants, that appeared characteristic of ankylosing spondylitis blood.

TCRdb reprocessed the 5' RACE reads with MiXCR, giving one entry per CDR3 protein. The table has a few hundred thousand distinct CDR3 sequences, approximately 7.4% seen once; the top ten hold 13% to 15%. With 5 bases clipped from V and 4 bases from J, the junction kept 6 bases outside the gene matches. In germline, CDR1 is MNHEY, CDR2 SMNVEV (reference sequence). This CDR3 contains 16 residues. Turning to this clonotype: Its antigen is currently unknown.

This receptor was identified in a male donor with ankylosing spondylitis. The sequencing sample was made of blood, either unsorted or a sorted T cell fraction (not recorded which). The chain combines TRBV27 with TRBJ1-6, with 9 bases fitting TRBD1. The CDR3: CASSINRGLYNSPLHF. CDR3 DNA sequence: TGTGCCAGCAGTATAAACAGGGGGCTGTATAATTCACCCCTCCACTTT.